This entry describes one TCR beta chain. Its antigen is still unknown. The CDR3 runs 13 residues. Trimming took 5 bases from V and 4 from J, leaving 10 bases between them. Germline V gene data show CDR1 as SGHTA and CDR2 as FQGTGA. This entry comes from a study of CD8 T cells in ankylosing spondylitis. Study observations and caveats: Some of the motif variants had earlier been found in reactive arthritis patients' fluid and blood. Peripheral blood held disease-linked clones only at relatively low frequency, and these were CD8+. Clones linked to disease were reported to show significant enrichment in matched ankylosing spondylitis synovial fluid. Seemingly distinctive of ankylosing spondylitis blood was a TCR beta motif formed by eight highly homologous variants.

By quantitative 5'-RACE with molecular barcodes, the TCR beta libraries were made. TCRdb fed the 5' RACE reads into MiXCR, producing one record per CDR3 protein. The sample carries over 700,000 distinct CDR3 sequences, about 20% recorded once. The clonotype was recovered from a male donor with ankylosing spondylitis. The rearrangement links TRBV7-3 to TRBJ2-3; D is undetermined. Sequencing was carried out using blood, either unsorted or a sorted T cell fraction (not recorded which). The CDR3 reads CASSHGGSDTQYF. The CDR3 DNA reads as TGTGCCAGCAGCCACGGTGGTTCAGATACGCAGTATTTT.